This T cell receptor (beta chain) was obtained from a study of metastatic and nonmetastatic thyroid tumors. Whole-study context: For malignant and benign thyroid patients, tumor or nodule tissue and blood were the sources whose repertoires were compared.

No patient had received any treatment before thyroid surgery. This clone was counted many times. Its target is not known. TCRdb re-clonotyped the PCR reads via MiXCR. The table has approximately 58,000 clones, roughly 22% seen once. Regarding the study as a whole: Reported TCR beta diversity, measured in blood and tumor, was significantly higher for malignant thyroid tumors than for benign nodules.

V lost 7 bases to trimming and J lost 8 bases; unmatched junction nucleotides: 7. The CDR3 loop spans 12 amino acids. CDR1 and CDR2 (germline): MDHEN, SYDVKM. V and J are TRBV28 and TRBJ1-1; 7 bases line up with TRBD1. The source is a female donor with papillary thyroid cancer or a benign thyroid nodule (not recorded which). Some clones in this sample may be carry-over from other donors' samples. Sequencing was carried out using blood. The CDR3 sequence is CASTLTGSEAFF. The CDR3 nucleotides read TGTGCCAGCACCCTGACAGGGTCAGAAGCTTTCTTT. Based on the CDR3 plus reference TRBV28 and TRBJ1-1, the full variable domain is DVKVTQSSRYLVKRTGEKVFLECVQDMDHENMFWYRQDPGLGLRLIYFSYDVKMKEKGDIPEGYSVSREKKERFSLILESASTNQTSMYLCASTLTGSEAFFGQGTRLTVV.